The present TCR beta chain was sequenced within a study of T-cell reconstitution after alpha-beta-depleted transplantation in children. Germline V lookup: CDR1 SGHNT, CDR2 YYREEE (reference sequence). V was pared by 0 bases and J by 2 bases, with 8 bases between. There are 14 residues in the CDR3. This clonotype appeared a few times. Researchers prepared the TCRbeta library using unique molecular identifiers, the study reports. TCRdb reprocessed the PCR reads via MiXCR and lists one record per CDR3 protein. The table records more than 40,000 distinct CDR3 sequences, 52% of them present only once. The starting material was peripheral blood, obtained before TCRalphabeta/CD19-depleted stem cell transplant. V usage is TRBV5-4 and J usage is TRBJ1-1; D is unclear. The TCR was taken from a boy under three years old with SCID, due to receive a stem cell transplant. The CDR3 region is CASSLAHLNTEAFF. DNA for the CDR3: TGTGCCAGCAGCTTGGCTCACCTTAACACTGAAGCTTTCTTT.